This TCR beta chain originates from a study of beta chain features in type 1 diabetes. In the case of this clone: Its antigen is unknown.

Sequenced material consisted of expressed TCRB transcripts (all of the isolated RNA was reverse transcribed). Naive, central memory and regulatory T cell samples yielded around 3.6 million reads on average. The method was immunoSEQ multiplex PCR; TCRdb's version includes in-frame clones alone and lacks a portion of them. The sample contains 500,000 to 650,000 clones, over 10% of which appear only once. Cell sorting via CD45RO/CCR7/CD25/CD127/CD95/CD27 was performed to obtain CD4+ naive, central memory, regulatory and stem cell-like memory cells. Broader study findings: Short templates might get an advantage during PCR, and this would be equal in patients and controls. Relative to healthy donors, patients appeared to have naive, central memory and Treg TCRB repertoires that were more similar. In all four CD4+ subsets, TCRB CDR3 length was significantly, moderately reduced in type 1 diabetes.

The CDR3 covers 14 residues. Germline V gives CDR1 SNHLY, CDR2 FYNNEI. Trimming pared 2 bases from V and 0 bases from J, leaving 7 bases between. The chain recombines TRBV2 with TRBJ1-2; D perhaps matches TRBD1 (6 bases). Sequencing input: naive CD4+ T cells from blood. The TCR comes from a man aged 25-45 years with type 1 diabetes. The CDR3 nucleotides are TGTGCCAGCAGTGAAAGACAGGCTAACTATGGCTACACCTTC. This sequence encodes CASSERQANYGYTF.